This entry lists 28 T cell receptor beta chains sequenced from one sample in a study of glioma-infiltrating T cells after dendritic cell vaccination. Time point noted: after dendritic cell vaccination, including at tumor progression/relapse. Clones were read by immunoSEQ multiplex PCR, and TCRdb kept only the in-frame ones, dropping some. Here the sample spans around 78,000 clones, 85% being singletons. This material consisted of blood, taken after dendritic cell vaccination. All receptors come from a human donor with glioblastoma.

The rearrangement links TRBV15 to TRBJ1-4, with 7 bases aligning to TRBD1. This CDR3 has 16 amino acids. The germline V gene encodes CDR1 LNHNV and CDR2 YYDKDF (reference sequence). V was clipped by 1 base and J by 4 bases; unmatched bases: 6. CDR3 region: CATSRGVDRVNEKLFF. The CDR3 coding sequence is TGTGCCACCAGCAGAGGGGTTGACAGGGTTAATGAAAAACTGTTTTTT. The whole variable domain, filled in from reference TRBV15 and TRBJ1-4, reads DAMVIQNPRYQVTQFGKPVTLSCSQTLNHNVMYWYQQKSSQAPKLLFHYYDKDFNNEADTPDNFQSRRPNTSFCFLDIRSPGLGDTAMYLCATSRGVDRVNEKLFFGSGTQLSVL.

A single count supports this clone. The chain carries TRBV19 and TRBJ2-1; 8 bases fit TRBD2. From germline, CDR1 is LNHDA and CDR2 SQIVND (reference sequence). The CDR3 consists of 14 residues. Trimming cost V 5 bases and J 8 bases; bases outside gene matches: 8. CDR3 DNA sequence: TGTGCCAGTAGTCAACGGGAAGCGGGGGATGAGCAGTTCTTC. It specifies CASSQREAGDEQFF.

The rearrangement uses TRBV6-5 and TRBJ2-7; perhaps TRBD2 as D (6 bases). There are 14 residues in the CDR3. Trimming took 6 bases from V and 1 from J, leaving 13 bases between them. Germline V gene data show CDR1 as MNHEY and CDR2 as SVGAGI. The CDR3 sequence is CASRKDGTSYEQYF. CDR3 bases: TGTGCCAGCAGGAAGGACGGGACTTCCTACGAGCAGTACTTC.

The chain joins TRBV5-1 to TRBJ1-1; D unresolved. V lost 0 bases to trimming and J lost 2 bases, with 2 bases between them. Germline V gives CDR1 SGHRS, CDR2 YFSETQ. The length of the CDR3 is 12 residues. CDR3 sequence (DNA): TGCGCCAGCAGCTTGGTAAACACTGAAGCTTTCTTT. Protein product: CASSLVNTEAFF. The variable domain in full, with the rest retrieved from reference TRBV5-1 and TRBJ1-1, is KAGVTQTPRYLIKTRGQQVTLSCSPISGHRSVSWYQQTPGQGLQFLFEYFSETQRNKGNFPGRFSGRQFSNSRSEMNVSTLELGDSALYLCASSLVNTEAFFGQGTRLTVV.

V gene TRBV2 combines with J gene TRBJ1-4, with 11 nucleotides matching TRBD1. This CDR3 is built from 15 residues. The J segment lost 7 bases and the V segment lost 7 bases, leaving 8 bases of the junction unmatched. CDR1 and CDR2 (germline): SNHLY, FYNNEI. The CDR3 sequence: CASTADRGQGEKLFF. The CDR3 DNA reads as TGTGCCAGCACCGCGGACAGGGGGCAGGGTGAAAAACTGTTTTTT.

The sample holds a few counts of this clone. The rearrangement joins TRBV28 to TRBJ1-3; D unclear. Between the trimmed V and J ends, which lost 9 bases and 3 bases, there was a span of 12 bases. The CDR3 consists of 13 residues. CDR1 is MDHEN, CDR2 SYDVKM, per germline. The CDR3 sequence is CASVYLNGNTIYF. In DNA form, the CDR3 reads TGTGCCAGTGTTTACTTGAATGGAAACACCATATATTTT.

The rearrangement joins TRBV14 to TRBJ2-7, with D unresolved. The germline gives CDR1 SGHDN, CDR2 FVKESK. This CDR3 has 11 residues. Trimming stripped 4 bases from V and 7 bases from J, with 8 bases between. DNA of the CDR3: TGTGCCAGCAGCCGCGGCCCGGAGCAGTACTTC. It encodes CASSRGPEQYF.

J is TRBJ2-1 and V is TRBV9; 7 bases line up with TRBD2. The CDR3 sequence is 16 residues long. V dropped 0 bases and J dropped 0; count of bases not matched to a gene: 3. Germline CDR1 and CDR2: SGDLS and YYNGEE. CDR3 loop: CASSVARESSYNEQFF. DNA for the CDR3: TGTGCCAGCAGCGTAGCGCGGGAGAGCTCCTACAATGAGCAGTTCTTC.

This clone occurred once. The rearrangement links TRBV5-1 to TRBJ2-1, with 7 bases aligning to TRBD2. From germline, CDR1 is SGHRS and CDR2 YFSETQ. Trimming cost V 0 bases and J 1 base; bases outside gene matches: 7. CDR3 length equals 17 residues. The CDR3 nucleotides are TGCGCCAGCAGCTTGGGGCTAGCGGTAGGGTCCTACAATGAGCAGTTCTTC. Translation: CASSLGLAVGSYNEQFF.

This clone was picked up a small number of times. The V gene is TRBV19, the J gene TRBJ1-1; TRBD1 matches at 8 bases. V was pared by 11 bases and J by 1 base, with 9 bases of the junction left unmatched. The CDR3 is 14 residues long. CDR1 and CDR2 from the germline V gene are LNHDA and SQIVND (reference sequence). This CDR3 is CASNDRGKNTEAFF. The CDR3 DNA reads TGTGCCTCCAACGACAGGGGAAAGAACACTGAAGCTTTCTTT. Variable domain in full (rest from reference TRBV19 and TRBJ1-1): DGGITQSPKYLFRKEGQNVTLSCEQNLNHDAMYWYRQDPGQGLRLIYYSQIVNDFQKGDIAEGYSVSREKKESFPLTVTSAQKNPTAFYLCASNDRGKNTEAFFGQGTRLTVV.

The rearrangement links TRBV25-1 to TRBJ2-5, with D maybe TRBD1 (5 bases). CDR1 is MGHDK, CDR2 SYGVNS, per germline. The CDR3 totals 14 residues. V lost 3 bases to trimming and J lost 4 bases, with 12 bases between them. CDR3 in DNA: TGTGCCAGCAGTGATCGCCCTGGGGCAGAGACCCAGTACTTC. Translation gives CASSDRPGAETQYF.

The chain links TRBV29-1 to TRBJ2-4; 9 bases are a match to TRBD2. The length of the CDR3 is 13 residues. Germline CDR1 is SQVTM and CDR2 is ANQGSEA. V gave up 7 bases and J gave up 6 bases; unmatched junction bases: 7. CDR3 sequence: CSASGGMSNIQYF. CDR3 DNA sequence: TGCAGCGCGAGCGGGGGGATGTCAAACATTCAGTACTTC.

This clone came up once. V usage is TRBV2 and J usage is TRBJ2-5; 7 bases match TRBD2. The ends lost 10 bases at V and 3 bases at J; junction bases unmatched: 14. From germline, CDR1 is SNHLY and CDR2 FYNNEI. This CDR3 comprises 15 residues. This chain's CDR3 is CANWDYRTKKETQYF. The CDR3 DNA sequence: TGTGCCAACTGGGACTACCGAACCAAAAAAGAGACCCAGTACTTC.

This CDR3 is CASSLFSGTSGSTDTQYF. The DNA for the CDR3 is TGTGCCAGCAGTTTATTCTCTGGGACTAGCGGTAGCACAGATACGCAGTATTTT. The chain carries TRBV28 and TRBJ2-3; 11 bases line up with TRBD2. Germline V gene sequence: CDR1 MDHEN, CDR2 SYDVKM. The CDR3 is made up of 18 amino acids. The junction had 6 bases not matched to a gene; V was cut back by 1 base and J by 0 bases.

DNA for the CDR3: TGTGCCAGCAGACAGGGGGGCTATAATTCACCCCTCCACTTT. Encoded protein: CASRQGGYNSPLHF. The chain uses TRBV6-5 and TRBJ1-6; 8 positions match TRBD1. Looked up from germline, CDR1 is MNHEY and CDR2 is SVGAGI. The CDR3 extends over 14 amino acids. V lost 6 bases and J lost 3; bases outside the gene matches: 1.

CDR3 sequence: CASKWRGGNNEQFF. The CDR3 nucleotides are TGTGCCAGCAAATGGCGAGGGGGAAACAATGAGCAGTTCTTC. This chain links TRBV2 with TRBJ2-1; maybe TRBD1 (6 bases). V shed 7 bases and J shed 5 bases, with 15 bases lying between them. Germline V gene data show CDR1 as SNHLY and CDR2 as FYNNEI. CDR3 length equals 14 residues. Filled out from reference TRBV2 and TRBJ2-1, the complete variable domain reads EPEVTQTPSHQVTQMGQEVILRCVPISNHLYFYWYRQILGQKVEFLVSFYNNEISEKSEIFDDQFSVERPDGSNFTLKIRSTKLEDSAMYFCASKWRGGNNEQFFGPGTRLTVL.

As for this clone: The junction departs from germline at one end; a sequencing error may be responsible. The rearrangement joins TRBV7-9 to TRBJ2-7; 12 bases map to TRBD2. This CDR3 contains 14 residues. Germline CDR1 reads SEHNR; CDR2 reads FQNEAQ (reference sequence). The CDR3 DNA follows: TGTGCCATCAGCTGGGGACTAGCGGGCTACGAGCAGTACTTC. This gives the protein CAISWGLAGYEQYF.

The chain joins TRBV27 to TRBJ1-1; 9 nucleotides line up with TRBD1. The CDR3 totals 13 residues. In germline, CDR1 is MNHEY, CDR2 SMNVEV (reference sequence). V was pared by 8 bases and J by 8 bases, with 9 bases of the junction left unmatched. The CDR3 DNA reads as TGTGCCAGCGGAGTCGACAGGGGGGCAGAAGCTTTCTTT. This encodes CASGVDRGAEAFF.

The chain employs TRBV5-8 and TRBJ2-3; perhaps TRBD1 as D (5 bases). Germline V lookup: CDR1 SGHTS, CDR2 YDEGEE. The CDR3 is 16 amino acids. Trimming shortened V by 0 bases and J by 2 bases, and 13 bases separated the two germline ends. In nucleotides, the CDR3 is TGTGCCAGCAGCTTGGGACAGAAGGTGACCACAGATACGCAGTATTTT. This encodes CASSLGQKVTTDTQYF.

The chain employs TRBV5-5 and TRBJ1-6; weak D call: TRBD1 (5 bases). The CDR3 is made up of 16 amino acids. Germline values: CDR1 SGHKS, CDR2 YYEKEE (reference sequence). Trimming took 3 bases from V and 5 from J, leaving 15 bases between them. The CDR3 reads CASSYGHVGNNSPLHF. DNA for the CDR3: TGTGCCAGCAGCTACGGACACGTGGGCAATAATTCACCCCTCCACTTT. Complete variable domain (other parts from reference TRBV5-5 and TRBJ1-6): DAGVTQSPTHLIKTRGQQVTLRCSPISGHKSVSWYQQVLGQGPQFIFQYYEKEERGRGNFPDRFSARQFPNYSSELNVNALLLGDSALYLCASSYGHVGNNSPLHFGNGTRLTVT.

This chain joins TRBV28 and TRBJ2-7; D gene ambiguous. The CDR3 is 14 amino acids. The V end lost 7 bases, the J end lost 0 bases, and 13 bases lay between the germline ends. Germline loops: CDR1 MDHEN, CDR2 SYDVKM. CDR3: CASTLSISSYEQYF. The CDR3 nucleotides read TGTGCCAGCACCCTGTCCATCAGCTCCTACGAGCAGTACTTC.

The chain links TRBV29-1 to TRBJ2-7; no firm D call. The germline CDR1 and CDR2 sequences are SQVTM and ANQGSEA. The V and J ends lost 6 bases and 1 base respectively, with 7 bases between them. This CDR3 region has 11 residues. CDR3 protein: CSVGQSYEQYF. The CDR3 DNA reads as TGCAGCGTCGGTCAATCCTACGAGCAGTACTTC.

This clone has only one observation. This chain joins TRBV28 and TRBJ2-3; 7 positions agree with TRBD2. V lost 6 bases and J lost 5; bases outside the gene matches: 14. Germline V gene sequence: CDR1 MDHEN, CDR2 SYDVKM. The length of the CDR3 is 16 residues. In DNA form, the CDR3 reads TGTGCCAGCAGCCATAGCGGGCCACCCGGGGTAGATACGCAGTATTTT. Amino acid sequence: CASSHSGPPGVDTQYF.

The chain recombines TRBV29-1 with TRBJ2-1, with TRBD2 identical over 10 bases. V lost 4 bases to trimming and J lost 9 bases; unmatched junction nucleotides: 9. Germline V gives CDR1 SQVTM, CDR2 ANQGSEA. The CDR3 totals 14 residues. The CDR3 coding sequence is TGCAGCGTTGTGGGGCTAGCGGGAGTGAGTGAGCAGTTCTTC. Encoded protein: CSVVGLAGVSEQFF.

This chain links TRBV9 with TRBJ2-6; possibly TRBD1 for D (6 bases). Germline V gene lookup returns CDR1 SGDLS and CDR2 YYNGEE. V was cut by 4 bases and J by 2 bases, with 7 bases left in between. The CDR3 spans 14 residues. CDR3 DNA sequence: TGTGCCAGCAGCCGGACAGCTGGGGCCAACGTCCTGACTTTC. Translating gives CASSRTAGANVLTF.

This clone has only one observation. CDR3 in DNA: TGCAGCGCAGCGGACAGCTATGGCTACACCTTC. Amino acid sequence: CSAADSYGYTF. The chain links TRBV29-1 to TRBJ1-2; tentative D call: TRBD1 (6 bases). The CDR3 runs 11 residues. Germline V CDR1 and CDR2: SQVTM, ANQGSEA. Trimming cost V 7 bases and J 4 bases, with 10 bases left between them.

V and J are TRBV7-9 and TRBJ2-7; 9 bases are a match to TRBD1. The CDR3 runs 15 residues. V lost 4 bases, J lost 4 bases, and 8 bases stayed unmatched. CDR1 is SEHNR and CDR2 is FQNEAQ in the germline V gene (reference sequence). The CDR3 DNA reads TGTGCCAGCAGCTCTCTGGACAGGGGACCTTACGAGCAGTACTTC. Encoded protein: CASSSLDRGPYEQYF.

This chain connects TRBV4-1 to TRBJ2-5; D may be TRBD1 (5 bases). This CDR3 contains 16 residues. V lost 1 base and J lost 4, with 16 bases in between. Germline CDR1 and CDR2: MGHRA and YSYEKL. The CDR3 nucleotides are TGCGCCAGCAGCCAAGTCCCAGGGTCTGTTGGAGAGACCCAGTACTTC. Translating it yields CASSQVPGSVGETQYF.